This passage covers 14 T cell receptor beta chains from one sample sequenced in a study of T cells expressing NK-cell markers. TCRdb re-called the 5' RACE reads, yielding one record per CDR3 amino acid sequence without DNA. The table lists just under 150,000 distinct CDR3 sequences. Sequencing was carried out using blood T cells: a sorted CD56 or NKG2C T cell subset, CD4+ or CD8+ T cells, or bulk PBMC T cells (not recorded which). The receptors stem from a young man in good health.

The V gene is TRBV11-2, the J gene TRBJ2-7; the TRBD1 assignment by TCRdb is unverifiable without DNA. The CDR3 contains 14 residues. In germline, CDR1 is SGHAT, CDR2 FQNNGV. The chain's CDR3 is CASTPGRFMYEQYF.

This CDR3 reads CGTGGANGVFF. V and J are TRBV27 and TRBJ1-1; TCRdb selects TRBD1, and the lack of DNA leaves this call unchecked. The V gene's germline CDR1 is MNHEY and CDR2 SMNVEV (reference sequence). The length of the CDR3 is 11 residues.

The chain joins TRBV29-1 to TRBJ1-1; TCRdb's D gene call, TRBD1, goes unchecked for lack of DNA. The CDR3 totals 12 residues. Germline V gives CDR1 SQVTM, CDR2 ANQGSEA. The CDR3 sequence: CSAGGAAAEAFF.

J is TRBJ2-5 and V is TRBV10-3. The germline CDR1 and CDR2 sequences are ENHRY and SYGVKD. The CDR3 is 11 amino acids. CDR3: CAIKGVETQYF.

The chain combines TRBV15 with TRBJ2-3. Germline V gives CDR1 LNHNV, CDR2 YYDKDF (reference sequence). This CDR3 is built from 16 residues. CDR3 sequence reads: CATSSPDLAVTDTQYF.

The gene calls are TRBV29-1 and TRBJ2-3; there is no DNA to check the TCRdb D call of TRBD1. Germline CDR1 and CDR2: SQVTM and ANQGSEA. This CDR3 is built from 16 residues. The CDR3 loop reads CSVVGRNPLSTDTQYF.

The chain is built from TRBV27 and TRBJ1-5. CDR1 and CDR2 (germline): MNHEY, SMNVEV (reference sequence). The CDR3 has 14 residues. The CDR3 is CASSLIGEGQPQHF.

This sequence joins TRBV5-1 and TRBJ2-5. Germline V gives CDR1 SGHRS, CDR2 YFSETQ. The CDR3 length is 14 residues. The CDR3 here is CASSLGGDGGTQYF.

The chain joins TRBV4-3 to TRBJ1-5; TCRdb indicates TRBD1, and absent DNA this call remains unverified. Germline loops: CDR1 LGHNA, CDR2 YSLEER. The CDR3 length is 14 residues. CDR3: CASSPTGINQPQHF.

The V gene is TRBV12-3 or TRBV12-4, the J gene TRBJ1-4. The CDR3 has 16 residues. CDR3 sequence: CASSLERSATNEKLFF.

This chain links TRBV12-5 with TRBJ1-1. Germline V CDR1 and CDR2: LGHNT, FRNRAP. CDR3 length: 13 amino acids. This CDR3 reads CASGRRANTEAFF.

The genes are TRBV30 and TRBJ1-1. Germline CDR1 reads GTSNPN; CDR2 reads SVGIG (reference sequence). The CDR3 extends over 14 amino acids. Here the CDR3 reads CAWRSEAGGAEAFF.

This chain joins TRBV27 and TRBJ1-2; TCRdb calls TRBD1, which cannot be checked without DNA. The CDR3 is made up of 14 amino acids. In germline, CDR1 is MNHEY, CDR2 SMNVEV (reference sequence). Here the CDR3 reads CASRPDREDLGYTF.

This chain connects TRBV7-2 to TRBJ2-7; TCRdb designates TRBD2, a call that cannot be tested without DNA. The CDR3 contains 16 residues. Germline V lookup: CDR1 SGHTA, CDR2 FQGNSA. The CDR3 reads CASSLLPSGLGYEQYF.